This T cell receptor (beta chain) was recorded in a study of T cells in Graves' hyperthyroidism and ophthalmopathy. Study at large: Staff took peripheral blood when the initial diagnosis was made, before any treatment began. General study results and limits: Most expanded thyroid clonotypes above 0.001 also appeared in blood.

Patients having uncontrolled infection, another autoimmune disease, pregnancy or lactation were not included. Used for diagnoses were clinical symptoms, serum thyroxine and TRAb, thyroid ultrasound and orbital computed tomography. V was clipped by 7 bases and J by 1 base, with 18 bases between them. Germline V gene sequence: CDR1 SGHVS, CDR2 FQNEAQ. The length of the CDR3 is 16 residues. Regions amplified from RNA transcripts were the TCR beta CDR3 regions. The TCR CDR3 was amplified in a first-round RT-PCR using the HTBI primer set. TCRdb reprocessed the multiplex PCR reads with MiXCR, giving one entry per CDR3 protein. Of fewer than 700,000 distinct CDR3 sequences in the sample, about 17% were seen once. This clonotype has ten or more counts. Its antigen remains unidentified.

This TCR came from a young woman with Graves' hyperthyroidism. The sample taken for sequencing was blood. The rearrangement uses TRBV7-8 and TRBJ2-3, with D maybe TRBD2 (6 bases). CDR3 residues: CASTYTGTEGTDTQYF. DNA for the CDR3: TGTGCCAGCACCTATACCGGGACTGAGGGCACAGATACGCAGTATTTT.